A selection of T cell receptor beta chains follows, all from one sample in a study of CD4 T cells in relation to SARS-CoV-2 and coronaviruses. The data were produced by immunoSEQ multiplex PCR, yet TCRdb's version contains in-frame clones alone and is incomplete. The data show 35,000 to 40,000 clones, roughly 85% seen once. Input material: memory CD4+ T cells from PBMCs. These receptors all come from an adult with COVID-19. The conserved cysteine and the conserved F or W are not part of the CDR3 here. Each record gives: V gene, CDR3 protein.

V: TRBV19; CDR3: ASSNRDRGEGNQPQH
V: TRBV4-1; CDR3: ASSQDRQTFSDSNQPQH
V: TRBV18; CDR3: ASSRRTPGQGKTGELF
V: TRBV6-4; CDR3: ASSDLLGGSGELF
V: TRBV18; CDR3: ASSPPGGAQY
V: TRBV24-1; CDR3: ATAAGGNQETQY
V: TRBV7-8; CDR3: ASSDQGLDTQY
V: TRBV19; CDR3: ASSSIQGWDGYT
V: TRBV15; CDR3: ATSRGPDSSYNSPLH
V: TRBV6-5; CDR3: ASRLAGGTDTQY